Sequencing of this T cell receptor (beta chain) was carried out in a study of blood T cell repertoires in COVID-19. Study at large: PBMCs, B-cell-depleted T cells, or T cells were the source of the cDNA or gDNA that made up the material.

The CDR3 covers 14 residues. The germline V gene encodes CDR1 SGHNT and CDR2 YYREEE (reference sequence). The junction had 7 bases not matched to a gene; V was cut back by 4 bases and J by 4 bases. Individuals drawn from approximately 22 US areas were roughly 18 to 100 years old. Grouping used clinical history reported by participants in a survey and questionnaire. The assay was immunoSEQ multiplex PCR, and TCRdb's table has in-frame clones only and misses some. The sample lists about 60,000 clones, roughly 80% occurring once. Sequenced sample: PBMCs or T cells enriched from blood (not recorded which). The TCR sequence derives from a woman aged 40 to 50 with acute COVID-19. The V and J genes are TRBV5-4 and TRBJ1-2; 7 bases align to TRBD1. CDR3 DNA sequence: TGTGCCAGCAGCACCGGACAGGACCTCTATGGCTACACCTTC. Its translation is CASSTGQDLYGYTF.